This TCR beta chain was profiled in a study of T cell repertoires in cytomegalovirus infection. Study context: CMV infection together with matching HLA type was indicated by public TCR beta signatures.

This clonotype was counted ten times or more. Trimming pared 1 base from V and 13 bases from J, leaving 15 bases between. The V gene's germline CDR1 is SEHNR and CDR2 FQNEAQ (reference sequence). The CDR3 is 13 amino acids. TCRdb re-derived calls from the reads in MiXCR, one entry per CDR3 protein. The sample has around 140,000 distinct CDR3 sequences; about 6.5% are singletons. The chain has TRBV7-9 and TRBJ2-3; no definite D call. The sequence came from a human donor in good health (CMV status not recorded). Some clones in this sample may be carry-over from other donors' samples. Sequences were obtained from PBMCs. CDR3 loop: CASSLESNRREYF. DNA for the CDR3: TGTGCCAGCAGCTTAGAGAGCAACCGCAGAGAGTATTTT. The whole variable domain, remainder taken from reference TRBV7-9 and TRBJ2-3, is DTGVSQNPRHKITKRGQNVTFRCDPISEHNRLYWYRQTLGQGPEFLTYFQNEAQLEKSRLLSDRFSAERPKGSFSTLEIQRTEQGDSAMYLCASSLESNRREYFGPGTRLTVL.